Reported below is one T cell receptor beta chain. This entry comes from a study of blood T cell repertoires in COVID-19. Turning to the study itself: PBMCs, B-cell-depleted T cells, or T cells provided the cDNA or gDNA that made up the material.

Authors' processing steps: For nucleated cells, counts were estimated from reference gene primer amplification. Produced via immunoSEQ multiplex PCR; TCRdb's table is partial and in-frame only. V and J calls and clone size are copied from that table; D and trimming were computed from the DNA. The table includes 90,000 to 150,000 clones, 80% to 90% detected once. Germline V gene lookup returns CDR1 WSHSY and CDR2 SAAADI. The CDR3 loop spans 14 amino acids. V lost 8 bases and J 4 bases, leaving 18 bases between the germline ends. This TCR was sampled from a man aged 65 to 79 with active or convalescent COVID-19. V and J are TRBV10-2 and TRBJ2-7, with D possibly TRBD2 on 5 matching bases. The sequenced sample consisted of peripheral blood. The CDR3 DNA reads as TGCGCCAGCTCCCGAGCGAGGGAAGCGTACGAGCAGTACTTC. Protein: CASSRAREAYEQYF.